This is a list of T cell receptor beta chains from one sample in a study of T-cell memory formation after mild COVID-19. TCRdb analysed the 5' RACE reads with MiXCR anew, one entry per CDR3 protein. The sample has hundreds of thousands of distinct CDR3 sequences; around 15% are singletons. The sequencing sample was made of PBMCs or a T cell subset sorted from them (not recorded which). The origin of the receptors is a man aged 18 to 29 who had mild COVID-19 (a few samples of this study predate the infection). Cell type and time point are not known. The CDR3 runs from the conserved cysteine through the conserved F or W. D genes are given only for firm matches. Expanded clones are given a class, and other clones once, few, many or no size at all.

size	D	V	J	CDR3	DNA
few	-	TRBV6-5	TRBJ1-2	CASTPGGNYGYTF	TGTGCCAGCACCCCCGGGGGGAACTATGGCTACACCTTC
few	TRBD1	TRBV6-2/TRBV6-3	TRBJ2-5	CASRRQGFQETQYF	TGTGCCAGCAGACGACAGGGTTTCCAAGAGACCCAGTACTTC
few	-	TRBV5-1	TRBJ2-5	CASSFPQETQYF	TGCGCCAGCAGCTTCCCCCAAGAGACCCAGTACTTC
few	-	TRBV4-2	TRBJ2-5	CASSRDKLALETQYF	TGTGCCAGCAGCCGCGACAAGTTAGCGTTGGAGACCCAGTACTTC
few	-	TRBV5-1	TRBJ2-3	CASNGQGTDTQYF	TGCGCCAGCAACGGCCAGGGCACGGATACGCAGTATTTT
-	-	TRBV5-1	TRBJ1-5	CASSLEPAPEASQPQHF	TGCGCCAGCAGCTTGGAGCCCGCTCCAGAGGCTTCTCAGCCCCAGCATTTT
-	-	TRBV3-1	TRBJ2-3	CASSQGTFITDTQYF	TGTGCCAGCAGCCAAGGGACTTTTATCACAGATACGCAGTATTTT
-	TRBD2	TRBV7-2	TRBJ2-7	CASSLVGGGAQEQYF	TGTGCCAGCAGCTTAGTGGGCGGGGGGGCTCAGGAGCAGTACTTC
-	TRBD1	TRBV29-1	TRBJ2-1	CSVEADRGGSF	TGCAGCGTTGAAGCGGACAGGGGAGGGTCTTTC
-	-	TRBV5-5	TRBJ1-1	CAGSRDGPPNTEAFF	TGTGCCGGCTCACGGGACGGACCCCCGAACACTGAAGCTTTCTTT
few	-	TRBV12-3/TRBV12-4	TRBJ1-1	CASSFSLERDAFF	TGTGCCAGCAGTTTTTCTCTTGAAAGGGATGCTTTCTTT
-	-	TRBV27	TRBJ2-3	CASSLTQGGADTQYF	TGTGCCAGCAGTTTAACTCAGGGTGGCGCAGATACGCAGTATTTT
many	-	TRBV4-3	TRBJ2-5	CASSQDRDRETQYF	TGCGCCAGCAGCCAAGATCGGGATAGGGAGACCCAGTACTTC
-	TRBD1	TRBV4-1	TRBJ1-1	CASSDRENTEAFF	TGCGCCAGCAGCGACAGGGAAAACACTGAAGCTTTCTTT
many	-	TRBV20-1	TRBJ2-5	CSARDTGTKETQYF	TGCAGTGCTAGAGACACCGGGACCAAAGAGACCCAGTACTTC
-	TRBD2	TRBV4-3	TRBJ2-5	CASSQTSLGQETQYF	TGCGCCAGCAGCCAGACTAGCCTGGGCCAAGAGACCCAGTACTTC
many	TRBD1	TRBV7-2	TRBJ1-4	CASSLGWTGDEKLFF	TGTGCCAGCAGCTTAGGTTGGACAGGGGATGAAAAACTGTTTTTT
few	-	TRBV6-5	TRBJ2-3	CASSYRGKSTDTQYF	TGTGCCAGCAGTTATCGGGGGAAGTCCACAGATACGCAGTATTTT
-	-	TRBV21-1	TRBJ1-5	CASYVPRTQGLEPQHF	TGTGCCAGCTACGTCCCGCGGACCCAAGGATTGGAGCCCCAGCATTTT
few	-	TRBV5-8	TRBJ1-5	CASSLAQGGQPQHF	TGTGCCAGCAGCTTGGCCCAGGGTGGCCAGCCCCAGCATTTT
few	-	TRBV7-8	TRBJ2-7	CASSLLGSLPYEQYF	TGTGCCAGCAGCTTATTGGGGTCGCTTCCCTACGAGCAGTACTTC
many	-	TRBV6-2/TRBV6-3	TRBJ1-1	CASRRRPALRVGRDGEAFF	TGTGCCAGCAGACGGAGGCCAGCACTCAGGGTAGGACGGGACGGTGAAGCTTTCTTT
once	-	TRBV20-1	TRBJ1-2	CSARLQNYGYTF	TGCAGTGCTAGGCTACAGAACTATGGCTACACCTTC
few	TRBD1	TRBV20-1	TRBJ1-1	CSARGTGFTEAFF	TGCAGTGCTAGAGGGACAGGGTTTACTGAAGCTTTCTTT
few	TRBD1	TRBV4-2	TRBJ2-3	CASSQETGLTDTQYF	TGTGCCAGCAGCCAAGAGACAGGGCTGACAGATACGCAGTATTTT
few	TRBD1	TRBV7-9	TRBJ1-1	CASSSYRGRGDTEAFF	TGTGCCAGCAGCTCATACAGGGGGCGAGGGGACACTGAAGCTTTCTTT
-	-	TRBV5-1	TRBJ1-1	CASSLESENTEAFF	TGCGCCAGCAGCTTGGAGTCAGAGAACACTGAAGCTTTCTTT
once	-	TRBV7-9	TRBJ1-4	CASSRGGGNEKLFF	TGTGCCAGCAGCCGCGGGGGCGGTAATGAAAAACTGTTTTTT
-	-	TRBV8-2	TRBJ2-2	CASSPGVASGELFF	TGTGCCAGCAGCCCAGGGGTGGCCTCCGGGGAGCTGTTTTTT
few	TRBD1	TRBV7-2	TRBJ1-4	CASSSRGQQKLFF	TGTGCCAGCAGCTCAAGGGGACAGCAAAAACTGTTTTTT
-	-	TRBV6-5	TRBJ1-4	CASANRFNEKLFF	TGTGCCAGCGCGAACAGATTTAATGAAAAACTGTTTTTT
many	-	TRBV6-2/TRBV6-3	TRBJ2-7	CASSRTMTEQYF	TGTGCCAGCAGTCGAACTATGACCGAGCAGTACTTC
many	TRBD1	TRBV10-1	TRBJ2-1	CASSESGTGKPNEQFF	TGCGCCAGCAGTGAGTCTGGGACAGGGAAGCCTAATGAGCAGTTCTTC
once	-	TRBV5-1	TRBJ1-3	CASSLQRAAGNTIYF	TGCGCCAGCAGCTTACAACGGGCAGCGGGAAACACCATATATTTT
many	-	TRBV29-1	TRBJ2-1	CSVEGRSGLGFGNEQFF	TGCAGCGTTGAAGGTCGTTCGGGATTGGGGTTTGGAAATGAGCAGTTCTTC
-	-	TRBV7-9	TRBJ2-2	CASSPPGQNTGELFF	TGTGCCAGCAGCCCTCCGGGACAGAACACCGGGGAGCTGTTTTTT
few	-	TRBV5-1	TRBJ2-7	CASSLRLAAGEQYF	TGCGCCAGCAGCTTGCGTCTAGCTGCGGGCGAGCAGTACTTC
few	TRBD1	TRBV28	TRBJ2-1	CASRPKGQSFYNEQFF	TGTGCCAGCAGGCCCAAGGGACAGTCTTTTTACAATGAGCAGTTCTTC
-	-	TRBV7-2	TRBJ1-3	CASRTVGNTIYF	TGTGCCAGCAGGACAGTTGGAAACACCATATATTTT
few	-	TRBV5-1	TRBJ1-1	CASRVTTGSGTEAFF	TGCGCCAGCAGGGTTACGACAGGTAGTGGGACTGAAGCTTTCTTT
many	-	TRBV12-3/TRBV12-4	TRBJ2-1	CASSPDILLRFF	TGTGCCAGCAGTCCGGACATCCTTTTGAGGTTCTTC
-	TRBD1	TRBV6-2/TRBV6-3	TRBJ2-7	CASSSGGHEQYF	TGTGCCAGCAGTTCAGGGGGACACGAGCAGTACTTC
-	-	TRBV7-2	TRBJ2-7	CASSPSLEQYF	TGTGCCAGCAGCCCCTCATTGGAGCAGTACTTC
few	-	TRBV5-1	TRBJ2-5	CASSFSELGPQETQYF	TGCGCCAGCAGCTTTTCCGAGCTGGGGCCTCAAGAGACCCAGTACTTC